This T cell receptor (beta chain) was obtained from a study of regulatory T cells in long-lasting Graves disease. According to the study, TCR beta libraries were built with iRepertoire HTBI primers and CDR3-region Arm-PCR. TCRdb passed the multiplex PCR reads through MiXCR, listing each CDR3 protein once. The sample holds 350,000 to 500,000 distinct CDR3 sequences; about 17% are singletons and the top ten take roughly a tenth. Time point noted: newly diagnosed GD, antithyroid drugs for less than 3 months. PBMCs were the source of the RNA used for TCR sequencing. These data were also filed under a second study, of T cells in Graves' hyperthyroidism and ophthalmopathy. In that study: Patients counted as stable if ophthalmopathy did not develop within 18 months.

The receptor comes from a woman in her thirties with Graves disease. The material was peripheral blood mononuclear cells (PBMCs), obtained at new diagnosis, from a patient treated with antithyroid drugs.

CDR3 sequence (DNA): TGTGCCAGCAGCGTTGATTGGGGCGACACCATATATTTT. The encoded protein is CASSVDWGDTIYF. This rearrangement joins TRBV7-3 to TRBJ1-3; D might be TRBD1 (5 bases). The CDR3 is 13 amino acids. CDR1 is SGHTA and CDR2 is FQGTGA in the germline V gene. With 5 bases removed from V and 8 bases from J, the gap between germline ends came to 13 bases.